Described below is a single T cell receptor beta chain sequence and its context. Its antigen is not known. These data originate in a study of beta chain features in type 1 diabetes. Study-level background: The study found patients and healthy donors alike in age, gender and cell yields. Study results and caveats: Patients' naive, central memory and Treg TCRB repertoires seemed closer to one another than those of healthy donors. Shorter TCRB CDR3s, moderately but significantly so, marked every one of the four CD4+ subsets in Type 1 diabetes patients.

Trimming left V 6 bases short and J 8 bases short, with 13 bases between. Germline V lookup: CDR1 SGHTA, CDR2 FQGNSA. CDR3 length equals 12 residues. A CD45RO/CCR7/CD25/CD127/CD95/CD27 panel sorted naive, central memory, regulatory and stem cell-like memory CD4+ cells. The study reverse transcribed the entire isolated RNA, so it sequenced expressed TCRB transcripts. Assay used: immunoSEQ multiplex PCR; TCRdb lists only in-frame clones, some missing. The profile covers some 300,000 clones, with roughly 8% appearing a single time and approximately 1% taken by the ten largest. The sample taken for sequencing was central memory CD4+ T cells from blood. The chain combines TRBV7-2 with TRBJ1-2; D remains unclear. The sequence was collected from a woman aged 18-29 years in good health. In nucleotides, the CDR3 is TGTGCCAGCAGGGAGCCGGCTGGGGGCTACACCTTC. Encoded protein: CASREPAGGYTF.